The rows below give T cell receptor beta chains drawn from one sample of a study of shared clonotypes between healthy human individuals. Sequencing was performed with immunoSEQ multiplex PCR; in TCRdb, only in-frame clones are kept and a portion is missing. There are some 630,000 clones in the sample; about 78% occur only once, and approximately 1.8% lies in the top ten. Sequencing used memory CD4+ T cells sorted from blood. All receptors come from a woman aged 30 to 39 in good health. Each CDR3 is given with its conserved first and last residue. A D gene is named only where the DNA matches it firmly. Not all rows give a size; the values are once, few, many and, for expanded clones, a class.

v_call,d_call,clone_size,j_call,cdr3_aa,cdr3_nt
TRBV28,TRBD1,NA,TRBJ2-2,CASIRDRRAGELFF,TGTGCCAGCATCCGGGACAGGAGGGCCGGGGAGCTGTTTTTT
TRBV18,TRBD2,NA,TRBJ2-3,CASSLGLAGGDTQYF,TGTGCCAGCTCCCTCGGACTAGCGGGAGGAGATACGCAGTATTTT
TRBV18,TRBD1,NA,TRBJ1-2,CASWRQGDGYTF,TGTGCCAGCTGGAGACAGGGCGATGGCTACACCTTC
TRBV28,NA,NA,TRBJ1-2,CASLGTVYGYTF,TGTGCCAGCCTGGGGACGGTCTATGGCTACACCTTC
TRBV5-1,NA,NA,TRBJ2-2,CASRTGYSNTGELFF,TGCGCCAGCAGAACAGGGTATTCGAACACCGGGGAGCTGTTTTTT
TRBV5-1,TRBD2,NA,TRBJ2-3,CASSYYSGRATDTQYF,TGCGCCAGCAGCTATTATAGCGGGAGGGCGACAGATACGCAGTATTTT
TRBV6-6,NA,NA,TRBJ1-1,CASRQNRVTEAFF,TGTGCCAGCAGACAAAACAGGGTTACTGAAGCTTTCTTT
TRBV29-1,TRBD1,NA,TRBJ2-5,CSVRTGQETQYF,TGCAGCGTTCGGACAGGCCAAGAGACCCAGTACTTC
TRBV14,TRBD1,NA,TRBJ1-2,CASSQDWDSLYGYTF,TGTGCCAGCAGCCAAGATTGGGACAGCCTCTATGGCTACACCTTC
TRBV10-1,TRBD2,NA,TRBJ2-7,CASSPSGGYEQYF,TGCGCCAGCAGTCCCAGCGGGGGATACGAGCAGTACTTC
TRBV29-1,NA,NA,TRBJ1-4,CSVAGGATNEKLFF,TGCAGCGTTGCGGGGGGAGCAACTAATGAAAAACTGTTTTTT
TRBV5-1,TRBD2,NA,TRBJ2-7,CASSQLAANYEQYF,TGCGCCAGCAGCCAACTAGCGGCTAACTACGAGCAGTACTTC
TRBV27,NA,NA,TRBJ2-1,CASRFGGSSYNEQFF,TGTGCCAGCAGGTTTGGGGGGAGTTCTTACAATGAGCAGTTCTTC
TRBV30,NA,NA,TRBJ2-5,CAWSGIREQETQYF,TGTGCCTGGAGTGGGATCAGGGAGCAAGAGACCCAGTACTTC
TRBV5-1,TRBD2,NA,TRBJ2-3,CASSFAGEADTQYF,TGCGCCAGCAGCTTTGCGGGAGAGGCAGATACGCAGTATTTT
TRBV28,NA,NA,TRBJ1-1,CASSSMSAFF,TGTGCCAGCAGTTCCATGTCCGCTTTCTTT
TRBV6-5,TRBD1,NA,TRBJ2-5,CASSRTGGETQYF,TGTGCCAGCAGTCGGACAGGCGGAGAGACCCAGTACTTC
TRBV5-8,TRBD1,NA,TRBJ2-5,CASSLFRGNNQYQETQYF,TGTGCCAGCAGCTTGTTCAGGGGGAATAACCAGTACCAAGAGACCCAGTACTTC
TRBV27,NA,once,TRBJ2-1,CASSYETSPYNEQFF,TGTGCCAGCAGTTACGAAACAAGCCCCTACAATGAGCAGTTCTTC
TRBV7-3,TRBD1,many,TRBJ2-7,CASSPGQGGNEQYF,TGTGCCAGCAGCCCAGGACAGGGGGGGAACGAGCAGTACTTC
TRBV11-2,TRBD2,NA,TRBJ2-1,CASRTSGGYNEQFF,TGTGCCAGCAGGACTAGCGGGGGTTACAATGAGCAGTTCTTC
TRBV6-5,NA,NA,TRBJ2-7,CASSYSYLATYEQYF,TGTGCCAGCAGTTACTCTTACCTGGCCACCTACGAGCAGTACTTC
TRBV27,NA,many,TRBJ2-3,CASSFLVGGTDTQYF,TGTGCCAGCAGTTTCCTGGTGGGGGGCACAGATACGCAGTATTTT
TRBV9,NA,NA,TRBJ1-5,CASSGGDGLFPQHF,TGTGCCAGCAGCGGCGGGGACGGTCTATTTCCCCAGCATTTT
TRBV2,NA,NA,TRBJ2-2,CASSESGLTGELFF,TGTGCCAGCAGTGAGTCGGGTCTCACCGGGGAGCTGTTTTTT